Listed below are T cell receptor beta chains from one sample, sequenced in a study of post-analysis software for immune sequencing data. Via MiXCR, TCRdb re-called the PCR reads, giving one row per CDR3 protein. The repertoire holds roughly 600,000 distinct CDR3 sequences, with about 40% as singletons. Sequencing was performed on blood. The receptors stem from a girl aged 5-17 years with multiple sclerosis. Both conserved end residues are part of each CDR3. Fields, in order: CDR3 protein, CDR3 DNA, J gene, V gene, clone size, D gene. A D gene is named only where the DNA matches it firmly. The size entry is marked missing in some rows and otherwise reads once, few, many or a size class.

CASSLLGRGDNEQFF TGCGCCAGCAGCTTGTTGGGCAGGGGAGACAATGAGCAGTTCTTC TRBJ2-1 TRBV5-1 NA NA
CASTLGYLQPQHF TGTGCCAGCACCTTGGGGTACCTTCAGCCCCAGCATTTT TRBJ1-5 TRBV12-3/TRBV12-4 NA NA
CASSLSPSGTSIQYF TGTGCCAGCAGTTTATCTCCTAGCGGGACTTCGATTCAGTACTTC TRBJ2-7 TRBV12-3/TRBV12-4 NA TRBD2
CASSPANQETQYF TGTGCCAGCAGCCCCGCGAACCAAGAGACCCAGTACTTC TRBJ2-5 TRBV7-2 few NA
CASSLLSGKANYGYTF TGTGCCAGCAGCTTATTGTCGGGAAAAGCTAACTATGGCTACACCTTC TRBJ1-2 TRBV11-2 few NA
CASSLRKGFNQPQHF TGTGCCAGCAGTTTGAGGAAAGGCTTCAATCAGCCCCAGCATTTT TRBJ1-5 TRBV12-3/TRBV12-4 NA NA
CASSLLTGQGTYGYTF TGTGCCAGCAGCCTATTAACGGGACAGGGAACCTATGGCTACACCTTC TRBJ1-2 TRBV5-6 NA TRBD1
CASSTGQGSTEAFF TGTGCCAGCAGTACGGGACAGGGGAGCACTGAAGCTTTCTTT TRBJ1-1 TRBV12-3/TRBV12-4 few TRBD1
CSVDLAGVQETQYF TGCAGCGTTGACTTGGCAGGTGTCCAAGAGACCCAGTACTTC TRBJ2-5 TRBV29-1 few NA
CAGSGTSGLQETQYF TGTGCCGGCAGCGGGACTAGCGGCCTACAAGAGACCCAGTACTTC TRBJ2-5 TRBV7-9 NA TRBD2
CATSREGGGNQPQHF TGTGCCACCAGCAGAGAAGGGGGTGGCAATCAGCCCCAGCATTTT TRBJ1-5 TRBV15 few NA
CASSPTGGDGYTF TGTGCCAGCAGCCCTACAGGGGGGGATGGCTACACCTTC TRBJ1-2 TRBV11-2 once TRBD1
CASSLVATGGGTYGYTF TGTGCCAGCAGCTTAGTCGCCACAGGGGGGGGAACCTATGGCTACACCTTC TRBJ1-2 TRBV7-8 NA TRBD1
CASSFRSGDRGTDTQYF TGTGCCAGCAGTTTTAGGAGTGGGGACAGGGGTACAGATACGCAGTATTTT TRBJ2-3 TRBV12-3/TRBV12-4 NA TRBD1
CASSFGEKLFF TGTGCCAGCAGCTTCGGTGAAAAACTGTTTTTT TRBJ1-4 TRBV12-3/TRBV12-4 NA NA
CSARDIGRLTDTQYF TGCAGTGCTAGGGATATTGGGAGATTGACAGATACGCAGTATTTT TRBJ2-3 TRBV20-1 NA NA
CASSPGPLGGGYTF TGTGCCAGCAGTCCGGGGCCCTTGGGGGGTGGCTACACCTTC TRBJ1-2 TRBV12-3/TRBV12-4 NA NA
CSARSRGDGYTF TGCAGCGCCCGTTCGAGGGGAGATGGCTACACCTTC TRBJ1-2 TRBV29-1 NA NA